This T cell receptor (beta chain) was sequenced for a study of blood T cell repertoires in COVID-19. Germline CDR1 MNHNY, CDR2 SVGAGI (reference sequence). Trimming took 10 bases from V and 4 from J, leaving 17 bases between them. The CDR3 runs 14 residues. The assay was immunoSEQ multiplex PCR, and TCRdb's table has in-frame clones only and misses some. The table lists about 74,000 clones, more than 85% of them singletons, with 4.8% in the top ten. Sample: peripheral blood. This rearrangement joins TRBV6-6 to TRBJ1-5; TRBD1 is a possible D gene (6 bases). The clonotype originates from a woman aged 60 to 75 with active COVID-19. Written as DNA, the CDR3 is TGTGCCACCATGGGGCAGGGGAAAAATCAGCCCCAGCATTTT. Translating it yields CATMGQGKNQPQHF.